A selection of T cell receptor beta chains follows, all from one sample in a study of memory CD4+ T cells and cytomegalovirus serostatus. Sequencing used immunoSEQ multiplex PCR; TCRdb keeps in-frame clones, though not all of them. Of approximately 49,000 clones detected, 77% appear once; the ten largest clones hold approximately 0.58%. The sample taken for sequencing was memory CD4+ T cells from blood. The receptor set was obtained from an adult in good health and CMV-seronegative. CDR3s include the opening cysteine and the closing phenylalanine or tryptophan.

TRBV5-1 CASSLLAGTDTQYF
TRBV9 CASSGDRVNYGYTF
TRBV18 CASSPQGARNSPLHF
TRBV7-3 CASRSDSSDTQYF
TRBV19 CASSIKGLNGYTF
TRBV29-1 CSVGAGLIGLGAADTQYF
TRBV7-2 CASSLTPGGGNYGYTF
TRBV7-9 CASSFVTGGTGELFF
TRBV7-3 CASSQGLNNEQFF
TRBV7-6 CASSLGRTVQETQYF
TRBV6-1 CASREPRTGGTGELFF
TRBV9 CASSVRDSDFSGNTIYF
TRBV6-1 CASNPTGGGQPQHF
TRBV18 CASSPDPAGTQYF
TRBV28 CASSSPGTGDEAFF
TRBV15 CATSRDEGQRYSNQPQHF
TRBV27 CASSRLGQGVHGYTF
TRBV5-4 CASSNQGTETQYF
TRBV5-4 CASSLAGTPGVEQYF
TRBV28 CASSYAGLAYNEQFF
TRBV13 CASSPVRTGRQETQYF
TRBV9 CASSVEGRETQYF
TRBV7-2 CASSSPWGSGGSYEQYF
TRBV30 CAWSVRVSNYGYTF
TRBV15 CATSRGQDASGANVLTF
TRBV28 CASREGPSPEAFF
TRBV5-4 CASSSFDRGAYEQYF
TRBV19 CASSIGFGTAGETQYF
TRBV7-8 CASSLEGRGQSVGQPQHF
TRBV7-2 CASSGQPLNTEAFF
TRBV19 CASSPTATNSPLHF
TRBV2 CASSADRGAEAFF
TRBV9 CASSLGADASTNEKLFF
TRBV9 CASSVGGSGANVLTF
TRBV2 CASREGSGGAARETQYF
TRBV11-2 CASSPAGEPGKLFF
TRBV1 CTSSHRLAGILTDTQYF
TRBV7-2 CASSPRTENTGELFF
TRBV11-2 CASSFQGRTSGEETQYF
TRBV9 CASSATSNQPQHF
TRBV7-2 CASSLVSDYQPQHF
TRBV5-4 CASSLESQLAGDWDEQFF
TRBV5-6 CASSFGGITYGYTF
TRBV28 CASSLYGTPSNQPQHF
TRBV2 CASSENPQDRVFTNYGYTF
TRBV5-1 CASSLIAGSYEQYF
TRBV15 CATSGLPGQGNNEQFF
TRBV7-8 CASSPNRRLPDTQYF
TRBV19 CASTSGGRYTDTQYF
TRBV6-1 CASSQQGANQPQHF
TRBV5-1 CASRRQGGEDTQYF
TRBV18 CASSPGRNLLEKLFF
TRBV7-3 CASSPRPLLGGQETQYF
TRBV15 CATSSWAKENNEQFF
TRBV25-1 CASSDSAGPHTDTQYF
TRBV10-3 CAIMGQGNTEAFF